These T cell receptor beta chains were read from a single sample in a study of blood T cell repertoires in COVID-19. Only in-frame clones appear in the TCRdb table, and some are missing; sequencing was by immunoSEQ multiplex PCR. The sample holds a few hundred thousand clones; roughly 86% are singletons and the top ten take about 2.2%. Sequenced sample: peripheral blood. The receptor set was obtained from a woman under 40 who had recovered from COVID-19. Each CDR3 is given with its conserved first and last residue. The D gene is left open where the match is weak. Clone size is stated in some rows and not others, as once, few, many or a class when expanded.

J | V | length | D | size | DNA | CDR3
TRBJ1-3 | TRBV6-5 | 14 | . | . | TGTGCCAGCAGCCGAGAAACAGCTGGAAACACCATATATTTT | CASSRETAGNTIYF
TRBJ1-5 | TRBV5-5 | 13 | . | . | TGTGCCAGCAGCTTGGGATCAGTTTGGCCCCAGCATTTT | CASSLGSVWPQHF
TRBJ1-1 | TRBV27 | 14 | . | once | TGTGCCAGCAGTTTAAATCCGGGGACAACTGAAGCTTTCTTT | CASSLNPGTTEAFF
TRBJ1-3 | TRBV19 | 15 | TRBD1 | . | TGTGCCAGTAGTATTTCGGCAGGGGGAGGAAACACCATATATTTT | CASSISAGGGNTIYF
TRBJ2-7 | TRBV5-1 | 14 | . | . | TGCGCCAGCAGCTTGGTGCTGACTACATACGAGCAGTACTTC | CASSLVLTTYEQYF
TRBJ2-2 | TRBV10-3 | 18 | TRBD2 | . | TGTGCCATCAGTGGTGTGACTAGCGGGAGGACGAACACCGGGGAGCTGTTTTTT | CAISGVTSGRTNTGELFF
TRBJ2-5 | TRBV2 | 12 | . | . | TGTGCCAGCAGTGCTAGAAAAGAGACCCAGTACTTC | CASSARKETQYF
TRBJ2-7 | TRBV5-4 | 14 | . | . | TGTGCCAGCAGCTTGGAAACAGGATCCTACGAGCAGTACTTC | CASSLETGSYEQYF
TRBJ1-5 | TRBV18 | 15 | TRBD1 | . | TGTGCCAGCTCAGACCGGGACAGGGGTAATCAGCCCCAGCATTTT | CASSDRDRGNQPQHF
TRBJ2-2 | TRBV6-5 | 14 | TRBD1 | once | TGTGCCAGCAGGGGACAGGCGAACACCGGGGAGCTGTTTTTT | CASRGQANTGELFF
TRBJ1-2 | TRBV24-1 | 14 | . | . | TGTGCCACCGCGGGGGACGGAAACAACTATGGCTACACCTTC | CATAGDGNNYGYTF
TRBJ1-1 | TRBV4-3 | 15 | TRBD1 | . | TGCGCCAGCAGCCGATCGACAGGGGGCGGGTCGGAAGCTTTCTTT | CASSRSTGGGSEAFF
TRBJ1-1 | TRBV5-4 | 14 | . | . | TGTGCCAGCAGCCGGGAGCGGGTGGGCACTGAAGCTTTCTTT | CASSRERVGTEAFF
TRBJ2-2 | TRBV2 | 16 | TRBD2 | . | TGTGCCAGCAGTGAAGAGGGACTAGCGATGACCGGGGAGCTGTTTTTT | CASSEEGLAMTGELFF
TRBJ2-2 | TRBV24-1 | 16 | TRBD1 | . | TGTGCCACCAGTGATTTTACAGGGGACGTCACCGGGGAGCTGTTTTTT | CATSDFTGDVTGELFF
TRBJ2-7 | TRBV5-1 | 15 | TRBD2 | . | TGCGCCAGCAGCCAGACGGCGGGGGGGTTCCACGAGCAGTACTTC | CASSQTAGGFHEQYF
TRBJ2-7 | TRBV7-9 | 15 | TRBD2 | . | TGTGCCAGCAGCTTAGCGGGGGGACTAGAGAACGAGCAGTACTTC | CASSLAGGLENEQYF
TRBJ2-1 | TRBV7-2 | 16 | TRBD1 | . | TGTGCCAGCAGCTTAGTTGGGACAGGGGGCTACAATGAGCAGTTCTTC | CASSLVGTGGYNEQFF
TRBJ1-1 | TRBV6-6 | 16 | . | . | TGTGCCAGCAGTTATCCGGGTAGCGGCGGGTGGACTGAAGCTTTCTTT | CASSYPGSGGWTEAFF
TRBJ2-7 | TRBV4-2 | 16 | TRBD1 | . | TGTGCCAGCAGCCAAGAGTCAGGGGGCTATACCTACGAGCAGTACTTC | CASSQESGGYTYEQYF
TRBJ2-3 | TRBV6-4 | 14 | TRBD1 | . | TGTGCCAGCAGCCCACAGGGGGGCACAGATACGCAGTATTTT | CASSPQGGTDTQYF
TRBJ2-4 | TRBV2 | 16 | . | . | TGTGCCAGCAGCAGTGATGGCAGGGGGGTGGAGGGCATTCAGTACTTC | CASSSDGRGVEGIQYF
TRBJ2-1 | TRBV29-1 | 14 | TRBD1 | . | TGCAGCGTCCCGAAGCGGACAGGGAGAAATGAGCAGTTCTTC | CSVPKRTGRNEQFF
TRBJ2-5 | TRBV19 | 13 | TRBD1 | . | TGTGCCACCTCCCGCGGGACAGGGGAGACCCAGTACTTC | CATSRGTGETQYF
TRBJ2-7 | TRBV28 | 15 | . | . | TGTGCCAGCCGCGTGGTGAGATCTAGCTCCTACGAGCAGTACTTC | CASRVVRSSSYEQYF
TRBJ1-5 | TRBV7-9 | 16 | TRBD1 | . | TGTGCCAGCAGCTTAGACAGGGGGCAGGTGAATCAGCCCCAGCATTTT | CASSLDRGQVNQPQHF
TRBJ2-7 | TRBV20-1 | 11 | TRBD2 | . | TGCAGTGCTCGTACTAGCGGAGGTGTGTACTTC | CSARTSGGVYF